This T cell receptor (beta chain) appears in the sequencing data of a study of CD8 T cells in ankylosing spondylitis. Study results and caveats: The authors reported significant enrichment of disease-linked clones in matched ankylosing spondylitis synovial fluid. Earlier reports found some motif variants in synovial fluid and blood in reactive arthritis. Relatively scarce in peripheral blood, disease-linked clones were CD8+. Seemingly characteristic of ankylosing spondylitis blood was a TCR beta motif consisting of roughly 8 highly homologous variants.

This CDR3 is 18 amino acids long. V lost 4 bases and J lost 4; bases outside the gene matches: 11. Germline CDR1 is KGHDR and CDR2 is SFDVKD. Worth noting for this clonotype: The target antigen is unknown.

It was by quantitative 5'-RACE with molecular barcodes that TCR beta libraries were made. Via MiXCR, TCRdb re-called the 5' RACE reads, giving one row per CDR3 protein. The sample includes some 800,000 distinct CDR3 sequences, around 11% seen only once; the top ten take approximately 0.51%. The chain joins TRBV24-1 to TRBJ2-1, with TRBD1 matching 11 bases. This clonotype was obtained from a male donor with ankylosing spondylitis. Material: blood, either unsorted or a sorted T cell fraction (not recorded which). The CDR3 region is CATSDPSTGQGAYNEQFF. DNA of the CDR3: TGTGCCACCAGTGACCCTTCTACTGGACAGGGGGCTTACAATGAGCAGTTCTTC.